These 21 T cell receptor beta chains were all obtained from the same sample, sequenced in a study of blood T cell repertoires in COVID-19. The assay was immunoSEQ multiplex PCR, and TCRdb's table has in-frame clones only and misses some. The table has roughly 150,000 clones, about 85% seen once. The material sequenced was peripheral blood. The receptors shown here come from a woman in her 70s with acute or convalescent COVID-19.

In this sample, this clone turned up once. The chain is built from TRBV9 and TRBJ1-2; the D is unclear. Trimming shortened V by 4 bases and J by 0 bases, and 13 bases separated the two germline ends. This CDR3 is 15 amino acids long. CDR1 is SGDLS, CDR2 YYNGEE, per germline. The CDR3 DNA sequence: TGTGCCAGCAGCCCGGGTCCACCCGCTAACTATGGCTACACCTTC. Amino acid sequence: CASSPGPPANYGYTF.

J is TRBJ2-6 and V is TRBV4-3; TRBD1 matches at 7 bases. CDR3 length: 20 amino acids. The germline V gene has CDR1 LGHNA and CDR2 YSLEER. Unmatched junction bases numbered 17, after V lost 2 bases and J lost 4 bases. CDR3 loop: CASSQLPLTGDPTGANVLTF. The CDR3 coding sequence is TGCGCCAGCAGCCAACTCCCCCTAACAGGGGACCCGACGGGGGCCAACGTCCTGACTTTC.

The V gene is TRBV5-6, the J gene TRBJ2-1; a possible D gene is TRBD2 (6 bases). Germline V gene lookup returns CDR1 SGHDT and CDR2 YYEEEE. Deletions cut 1 base from V and 4 bases from J, with 15 bases between. The length of the CDR3 is 16 residues. CDR3 sequence: CASSLYSGRRYNEQFF. In nucleotides, the CDR3 is TGTGCCAGCAGCTTGTATAGCGGCCGGCGATACAATGAGCAGTTCTTC.

The gene calls are TRBV5-1 and TRBJ1-1; 10 bases are a match to TRBD1. The CDR3 spans 15 residues. The ends lost 4 bases at V and 5 bases at J; junction bases unmatched: 8. Germline V gene sequence: CDR1 SGHRS, CDR2 YFSETQ. In DNA form, the CDR3 reads TGCGCCAGCAGCCCGGGGGACAGGGGAGGTACTGAAGCTTTCTTT. Amino acids: CASSPGDRGGTEAFF. The full variable domain, rest sourced from reference TRBV5-1 and TRBJ1-1, is KAGVTQTPRYLIKTRGQQVTLSCSPISGHRSVSWYQQTPGQGLQFLFEYFSETQRNKGNFPGRFSGRQFSNSRSEMNVSTLELGDSALYLCASSPGDRGGTEAFFGQGTRLTVV.

This clone was counted only a few times. J is TRBJ1-5 and V is TRBV2; TRBD1 matches 7 bases. The CDR3 runs to 13 residues. With V trimmed by 4 bases and J by 6 bases, 3 bases remained unmatched. Per germline, CDR1 SNHLY and CDR2 FYNNEI. The CDR3 nucleotides read TGTGCCAGCAGTGGACAGGGCAGTCAGCCCCAGCATTTT. This codes for CASSGQGSQPQHF.

The rearrangement links TRBV6-6 to TRBJ1-6; 7 bases align to TRBD1. CDR1 MNHNY and CDR2 SVGAGI come from the germline V gene (reference sequence). J lost 7 bases, V lost 8 bases, and 5 bases had no gene match. The CDR3 runs to 13 residues. CDR3 DNA sequence: TGTGCCAGCTCCGCGACAGGGAATTCACCCCTCCACTTT. Residues: CASSATGNSPLHF.

J is TRBJ1-1 and V is TRBV19, with D unclear. Germline V gives CDR1 LNHDA, CDR2 SQIVND (reference sequence). CDR3 size: 13 residues. V was cut by 6 bases and J by 1 base, with 9 bases left in between. CDR3 nucleotide sequence: TGTGCCAGTAGGACCAGCGCGAACACTGAAGCTTTCTTT. Protein: CASRTSANTEAFF.

This clone appeared a few times. A read error may produce the germline difference seen at one junction end. The V call is TRBV29-1, the J call TRBJ2-1; possibly TRBD2 for D (6 bases). Germline V gene sequence: CDR1 SQVTM, CDR2 ANQGSEA. CDR3 length: 14 residues. This CDR3 is CSVGGGTSNNEQFF. The CDR3 DNA reads as TGCAGCGTTGGAGGAGGGACCTCCAACAATGAGCAGTTCTTC.

The chain joins TRBV6-6 to TRBJ1-2; D unresolved. Germline V gene data show CDR1 as MNHNY and CDR2 as SVGAGI (reference sequence). Trimming removed 6 bases at V and 8 bases at J, with 10 bases between. The CDR3 totals 11 residues. The CDR3 reads CASSASLGYTF. CDR3 nucleotides: TGTGCCAGCAGCGCGAGTTTAGGCTACACCTTC.

The chain has TRBV18 and TRBJ1-4; D is perhaps TRBD1 (5 bases). The germline V gene has CDR1 KGHSH and CDR2 LQKENI. This CDR3 has 15 residues. Between the trimmed V and J ends, which lost 4 bases and 5 bases, there was a span of 14 bases. The CDR3 is CASSQDRGWNEKLFF. The CDR3 bases are TGTGCCAGCTCACAAGACCGGGGGTGGAATGAAAAACTGTTTTTT.

The chain combines TRBV6-1 with TRBJ1-1; 10 nucleotides match TRBD1. The CDR3 consists of 16 residues. Germline trimming cut 4 bases from V and 4 bases from J; bases unmatched to any gene: 9. The germline V gene has CDR1 MNHNS and CDR2 SASEGT. CDR3: CASSGDRGLGFTEAFF. As DNA, the CDR3 is TGTGCCAGCAGTGGGGACAGGGGTTTGGGGTTCACTGAAGCTTTCTTT.

This chain joins TRBV4-3 and TRBJ1-2; 8 bases are a match to TRBD1. CDR1 is LGHNA and CDR2 is YSLEER in the germline V gene. The trim removed 0 bases at V and 8 bases at J, leaving 5 bases unmatched. The CDR3 consists of 14 residues. In DNA, the CDR3 is TGCGCCAGCAGCCAAGATTGGACAGGGAACGGCTACACCTTC. Translation gives CASSQDWTGNGYTF.

This clone was found once. Distinct nucleotide sequences in the sample also encode this CDR3. The chain uses TRBV7-8 and TRBJ2-7; 9 bases match TRBD1. CDR3 length: 15 amino acids. Germline loops: CDR1 SGHVS, CDR2 FQNEAQ. In DNA, the CDR3 is TGTGCCAGTAGCTTAGGACAGGGGCCCTCCTACGAGCAGTACGTC. Translation gives CASSLGQGPSYEQYV.

The chain joins TRBV27 to TRBJ1-6; 8 bases align to TRBD1. Germline V gives CDR1 MNHEY, CDR2 SMNVEV (reference sequence). Unmatched junction bases numbered 4, after V lost 6 bases and J lost 3 bases. CDR3 size: 15 residues. The CDR3 DNA sequence: TGTGCCAGCAGCAAACAGGGGGACTATAATTCACCCCTCCACTTT. Amino acids: CASSKQGDYNSPLHF.

The chain joins TRBV19 to TRBJ1-4; D is possibly TRBD1 (5 bases). CDR3 length equals 14 residues. Germline V gene data show CDR1 as LNHDA and CDR2 as SQIVND (reference sequence). V lost 6 bases, J lost 6 bases, and 14 bases lay in between. This CDR3 is CASSKGLPHEKLFF. The CDR3 DNA is TGTGCCAGTAGCAAGGGACTCCCACATGAAAAACTGTTTTTT.

This clone appeared a few times. The chain is built from TRBV27 and TRBJ1-1, with 10 bases aligning to TRBD1. This CDR3 region has 16 residues. V trimming: 5 bases; J trimming: 0 bases; junction bases outside the gene matches: 6. From germline, CDR1 is MNHEY and CDR2 SMNVEV (reference sequence). The CDR3 DNA follows: TGTGCCAGCAGTCGAGGGACAGGGGATATGAACACTGAAGCTTTCTTT. This sequence encodes CASSRGTGDMNTEAFF.

The chain uses TRBV6-5 and TRBJ2-7, with 9 positions matching TRBD1. V was pared by 7 bases and J by 2 bases, with 6 bases of the junction left unmatched. This CDR3 spans 14 amino acids. Germline values: CDR1 MNHEY, CDR2 SVGAGI. The CDR3 is CASTPRDRAYEQYF. In DNA, the CDR3 is TGTGCCAGCACTCCTAGGGACAGGGCCTACGAGCAGTACTTC.

The chain combines TRBV10-3 with TRBJ1-2; 7 bases match TRBD1. CDR1 and CDR2 from the germline V gene are ENHRY and SYGVKD. V shed 0 bases and J 11 bases; nucleotides not matched to a gene: 15. This CDR3 is built from 16 residues. The CDR3 spells CAISESGQRLGRTYTF. Here the CDR3 DNA reads TGTGCCATCAGTGAGTCGGGACAGCGCCTTGGGCGAACTTACACCTTC.

The rearrangement links TRBV6-2 or TRBV6-3 to TRBJ2-2, with a possible D match to TRBD1 (5 bases). Per germline, CDR1 MNHEY and CDR2 SVGEGT. There are 13 residues in the CDR3. V was trimmed by 5 bases and J by 4 bases, leaving 8 bases between them. This CDR3 reads CASSLQGTGELFF. CDR3 DNA sequence: TGTGCCAGCAGTCTCCAGGGCACCGGGGAGCTGTTTTTT.

The J gene is TRBJ1-6, the V gene TRBV9; D unresolved. The CDR3 covers 14 residues. Germline V CDR1 and CDR2: SGDLS, YYNGEE. Trimming took off 3 bases at V and 1 base at J, with 5 bases between the two ends. CDR3 loop: CASSAESYNSPLHF. The CDR3 DNA reads TGTGCCAGCAGCGCCGAGTCCTATAATTCACCCCTCCACTTT.

As regards this clone: This same CDR3 is encoded by further DNA sequences in the sample. The chain recombines TRBV19 with TRBJ1-5; 9 bases align to TRBD1. V lost 5 bases to trimming and J lost 2 bases; unmatched junction nucleotides: 4. Per germline, CDR1 LNHDA and CDR2 SQIVND (reference sequence). The CDR3 is made up of 15 amino acids. The CDR3 is CASSSRQGGNQPQHF. The CDR3 bases are TGTGCCAGTAGTTCCAGACAGGGGGGCAATCAGCCCCAGCATTTT. The full variable domain, in which reference TRBV19 and TRBJ1-5 provide the parts outside the CDR3, is DGGITQSPKYLFRKEGQNVTLSCEQNLNHDAMYWYRQDPGQGLRLIYYSQIVNDFQKGDIAEGYSVSREKKESFPLTVTSAQKNPTAFYLCASSSRQGGNQPQHFGDGTRLSIL.